The T cell receptor (beta chain) under discussion was sequenced for a study of human thymus T cells. Broader study findings: Gene usage (both V and J) appeared biased in thymic and blood repertoires.

Of note for this clone: Its specificity is not known.

Congenital heart defects were the reason for the corrective surgery that the donors, healthy Finnish infants, were having. In germline, CDR1 is ENHRY, CDR2 SYGVKD. V was trimmed by 7 bases and J by 2 bases, leaving 6 bases between them. The CDR3 spans 11 residues. Using immunoSEQ multiplex PCR, the repertoire was profiled, and TCRdb retains in-frame clones only, with some absent. This table holds roughly 60,000 clones, approximately 95% found once. The clonotype comes from a boy in the first two years of life with a congenital heart defect but otherwise immunologically healthy. Sequences were obtained from blood. The rearrangement joins TRBV10-3 to TRBJ2-7; TRBD1 might be the D (6 bases). The CDR3 sequence: CAIKGAYEQYF. In DNA form, the CDR3 reads TGTGCCATCAAGGGGGCCTACGAGCAGTACTTC.